This T cell receptor beta chain was sequenced in a study of OX40 agonist ivuxolimab in advanced cancers. Findings of the study overall: CD4+ and CD8+ blood T cells expanded clonally by week 6 at 0.1 to 3.0 mg/kg.

This clone appeared a single time. Its antigen is not known. V trimming: 4 bases; J trimming: 6 bases; junction bases outside the gene matches: 5. Per the germline V gene, CDR1 is MGHRA and CDR2 is YSYEKL. There are 14 residues in the CDR3. Profiled with immunoSEQ multiplex PCR; TCRdb holds only in-frame clones, not every one. The sample gives roughly 49,000 clones, 80% to 85% of which show up once; just over 3% is in the top ten. The chain carries TRBV4-1 and TRBJ1-5; 8 nucleotides align to TRBD1. Source: CD4+ or CD8+ T cells sorted from blood, taken in a trial of the OX40 agonist ivuxolimab. The sequence derives from an adult with an advanced solid tumor such as melanoma, head and neck, liver or kidney cancer. The CDR3: CASSLGQGGQPQHF. The CDR3 nucleotides are TGCGCCAGCAGCCTCGGACAGGGTGGTCAGCCCCAGCATTTT.